The 7 T cell receptor beta chains in this list originate from one sample, sequenced in a study of Ad26.COV2.S vaccination and SARS-CoV-2 variants. Treatment described: about 20 received Ad26.COV2.S at low or high dose, single or two shots; roughly five received placebo; per-sample allocation not given. Collection of samples fell on day 63 after the first vaccine or placebo injection. Measured with immunoSEQ multiplex PCR; TCRdb has only the in-frame clones, and not every one. The sample has roughly 460,000 clones, roughly nine tenths seen once. The starting material was peripheral blood, obtained in a trial of Ad26.COV2.S vaccine versus placebo. These receptors were collected from a person between 18 and 65 years old who received the Ad26.COV2.S COVID-19 vaccine or a placebo.

The rearrangement uses TRBV9 and TRBJ2-2; D gene unclear. Trimming stripped 4 bases from V and 4 bases from J, with 8 bases between. CDR1 and CDR2 (germline): SGDLS, YYNGEE. The CDR3 totals 13 residues. This chain's CDR3 is CASSPSSTGELFF. The CDR3 DNA reads TGTGCCAGCAGCCCAAGTAGCACCGGGGAGCTGTTTTTT.

The chain carries TRBV24-1 and TRBJ2-1; TRBD2 is a possible D gene (5 bases). Trimming removed 4 bases at V and 15 bases at J, with 24 bases between. This CDR3 is built from 15 residues. Germline CDR1 and CDR2: KGHDR and SFDVKD. CDR3 coding DNA: TGTGCCACCAGTGAGTCACTAGTTTCGACGGGTCGGCGGTTCTTC. Translating it yields CATSESLVSTGRRFF.

V usage is TRBV7-2 and J usage is TRBJ1-6; unclear D gene. The germline gives CDR1 SGHTA, CDR2 FQGNSA. CDR3 length equals 15 residues. Trimming removed 1 base at V and 8 bases at J, with 12 bases between. CDR3 sequence reads: CASSLEAVNDSPLHF. The CDR3 DNA reads TGTGCCAGCAGCTTAGAGGCGGTCAACGATTCACCCCTCCACTTT.

The chain carries TRBV5-8 and TRBJ1-4, with 9 positions matching TRBD1. The CDR3 has 14 residues. The ends lost 4 bases at V and 8 bases at J; junction bases unmatched: 6. Per germline, CDR1 SGHTS and CDR2 YDEGEE. The CDR3 sequence is CASSRGQGLEKLFF. The CDR3 bases are TGTGCCAGCAGCCGTGGACAGGGGCTAGAAAAACTGTTTTTT.

The DNA of the CDR3 is TGTGCCAGCAGCTTAGCTCGCCATCTGAATCAGCCCCAGCATTTT. Translated: CASSLARHLNQPQHF. V is TRBV7-2 and J is TRBJ1-5; D ambiguous. Germline CDR1 reads SGHTA; CDR2 reads FQGNSA. CDR3 size: 15 residues. Trimming cost V 0 bases and J 4 bases, with 10 bases left between them.

The chain combines TRBV6-6 with TRBJ2-2; TRBD1 aligns across 7 bases. The CDR3 covers 16 residues. Germline assignment: CDR1 MNHNY and CDR2 SVGAGI (reference sequence). Trimming at V came to 5 bases and at J to 0 bases, leaving 6 bases not matched to a gene. CDR3 DNA sequence: TGTGCCAGCAGTATGGGACAGTTCGCGAACACCGGGGAGCTGTTTTTT. Translating it yields CASSMGQFANTGELFF.

The V and J genes are TRBV12-3 or TRBV12-4 and TRBJ2-1, with D tentatively TRBD2 (5 bases). This CDR3 has 12 residues. V was cut by 8 bases and J by 5 bases, with 10 bases left in between. The CDR3 nucleotides are TGTGCCAGCTCGCACGGGAACAATGAGCAGTTCTTC. Residues: CASSHGNNEQFF.